Following are 31 T cell receptor beta chains from one sample sequenced in a study of blood T cell repertoires in COVID-19. Measured with immunoSEQ multiplex PCR; TCRdb has only the in-frame clones, and not every one. The table records under 200,000 clones, approximately 87% of them present only once. The source material was peripheral blood. The receptors derive from a man aged 18 to 29 with active or convalescent COVID-19.

V gene TRBV24-1 combines with J gene TRBJ1-2, with 8 bases fitting TRBD1. Germline lookup yields CDR1 KGHDR and CDR2 SFDVKD. J was trimmed by 3 bases and V by 3 bases; bases with no gene match: 8. The CDR3 spans 16 residues. The chain's CDR3 is CATSDSKQGGDYGYTF. CDR3 nucleotides: TGTGCCACCAGTGATAGTAAACAGGGGGGAGACTATGGCTACACCTTC.

V gene TRBV5-1 combines with J gene TRBJ2-5, with 9 bases identical to TRBD1. The germline V gene has CDR1 SGHRS and CDR2 YFSETQ. V gave up 0 bases and J gave up 5 bases; unmatched junction bases: 11. The CDR3 sequence is 17 residues long. The CDR3 sequence: CASSLEVPGQGSETQYF. As DNA, the CDR3 is TGCGCCAGCAGCTTGGAGGTCCCGGGACAGGGTTCGGAGACCCAGTACTTC.

The V call is TRBV19, the J call TRBJ1-1; D not certain. Germline CDR1 is LNHDA and CDR2 is SQIVND (reference sequence). The CDR3 extends over 16 amino acids. V dropped 2 bases and J dropped 3 bases, with 16 bases sitting between them. CDR3 sequence: CASSIYFEARYTEAFF. CDR3 DNA sequence: TGTGCCAGTAGTATATACTTCGAGGCGCGGTACACTGAAGCTTTCTTT.

The rearrangement joins TRBV11-2 to TRBJ2-7; the D gene is possibly TRBD1 (5 bases). V lost 5 bases to trimming and J lost 5 bases, with 13 bases between them. The CDR3 totals 13 residues. From germline, CDR1 is SGHAT and CDR2 FQNNGV. In DNA, the CDR3 is TGTGCCAGCAGCCTCCTATGGGGCGACGAGCAGTACTTC. It translates to CASSLLWGDEQYF.

V is TRBV5-4 and J is TRBJ2-3, with D possibly being TRBD2 (5 bases). The germline V gene encodes CDR1 SGHNT and CDR2 YYREEE (reference sequence). V was shortened by 0 bases and J by 2 bases, with 10 bases between the two germline ends. The CDR3 consists of 15 residues. The CDR3 loop reads CASSLAYGNTDTQYF. The DNA for the CDR3 is TGTGCCAGCAGCTTGGCCTACGGGAACACAGATACGCAGTATTTT.

This clone came up a few times. The chain links TRBV28 to TRBJ1-6; 7 nucleotides agree with TRBD1. The germline gives CDR1 MDHEN, CDR2 SYDVKM. The CDR3 extends over 16 amino acids. V lost 5 bases to trimming and J lost 3 bases; unmatched junction nucleotides: 7. In nucleotides, the CDR3 is TGTGCCAGCAGTCCCTCTTGGGACAGCTATAATTCACCCCTCCACTTT. Its protein product is CASSPSWDSYNSPLHF.

The chain employs TRBV9 and TRBJ2-1; the match to TRBD2 covers 10 bases. There are 17 residues in the CDR3. With 0 bases clipped from V and 0 bases from J, the junction kept 3 bases outside the gene matches. CDR1 and CDR2 (germline): SGDLS, YYNGEE. Written as DNA, the CDR3 is TGTGCCAGCAGCGTAGGACCTAGCGGGAGCTCCTACAATGAGCAGTTCTTC. Its protein is CASSVGPSGSSYNEQFF.

The CDR3 bases are TGTGCCACCAGTGATCCACGAGGCGGGAAGAACACAGATACGCAGTATTTT. This codes for CATSDPRGGKNTDTQYF. This sequence joins TRBV24-1 and TRBJ2-3; possibly TRBD2 for D (6 bases). This CDR3 is built from 17 residues. V lost 3 bases and J 2 bases, leaving 17 bases between the germline ends. Germline values: CDR1 KGHDR, CDR2 SFDVKD.

This clone has a single count. This chain links TRBV3-1 (or the pseudogene TRBV3-2) with TRBJ2-1; tentatively, D is TRBD1 (6 bases). The CDR3 covers 20 residues. CDR1 is LGHDT, CDR2 YNNKEL, per germline (reference sequence). The germline V and J ends were trimmed by 0 bases and 4 bases, with 25 bases remaining between them. Here the CDR3 reads CASSQDRKSGALTPYNEQFF. CDR3 coding DNA: TGTGCCAGCAGCCAAGATAGGAAGTCAGGGGCCTTGACCCCTTACAATGAGCAGTTCTTC.

The chain is built from TRBV27 and TRBJ2-7, with 10 bases aligning to TRBD2. The CDR3 is 19 residues long. The germline V gene encodes CDR1 MNHEY and CDR2 SMNVEV (reference sequence). Trimming cost V 5 bases and J 3 bases; bases outside gene matches: 19. This CDR3 is CASSVTAVYGASGSYEQYF. Here the CDR3 DNA reads TGTGCCAGCAGTGTAACCGCGGTCTACGGGGCTAGCGGGAGCTACGAGCAGTACTTC.

The chain combines TRBV5-8 with TRBJ2-7, with a tentative D call TRBD1 (6 bases). V dropped 6 bases and J dropped 4 bases, with 17 bases sitting between them. The CDR3 is made up of 14 amino acids. The V gene's germline CDR1 is SGHTS and CDR2 YDEGEE. CDR3 protein: CASNRGGVWYEQYF. The CDR3 DNA reads as TGTGCCAGCAACCGAGGGGGAGTCTGGTACGAGCAGTACTTC.

The V gene is TRBV9, the J gene TRBJ2-7, with a possible D match to TRBD1 (5 bases). Trimming removed 2 bases from V and 3 bases from J, with 21 bases in between. Looked up from germline, CDR1 is SGDLS and CDR2 is YYNGEE. The CDR3 is made up of 17 amino acids. The CDR3 bases are TGTGCCAGCAGCGTGGGCACTGTCCAGGGTTCCTACTACGAGCAGTACTTC. Its protein product is CASSVGTVQGSYYEQYF. Full variable domain (rest looked up from reference TRBV9 and TRBJ2-7): DSGVTQTPKHLITATGQRVTLRCSPRSGDLSVYWYQQSLDQGLQFLIQYYNGEERAKGNILERFSAQQFPDLHSELNLSSLELGDSALYFCASSVGTVQGSYYEQYFGPGTRLTVT.

The V call is TRBV4-3, the J call TRBJ1-2; D unresolved. The CDR3 runs 14 residues. Germline CDR1 reads LGHNA; CDR2 reads YSLEER. V was shortened by 0 bases and J by 4 bases, with 9 bases between the two germline ends. The CDR3 region has the DNA TGCGCCAGCAGCCAAGAGACCGGGATCTATGGCTACACCTTC. This gives the protein CASSQETGIYGYTF.

V is TRBV29-1 and J is TRBJ2-5, with a possible D match to TRBD1 (7 bases). V gave up 2 bases and J gave up 3 bases, with 19 bases separating them. The CDR3 contains 16 residues. The germline V gene encodes CDR1 SQVTM and CDR2 ANQGSEA. In nucleotides, the CDR3 is TGCAGCGTTGAACCCAGACACAGGGGACTGGAAGAGACCCAGTACTTC. As protein: CSVEPRHRGLEETQYF.

This clone showed up many times. The J gene is TRBJ1-1, the V gene TRBV11-2; D remains ambiguous. CDR1 is SGHAT and CDR2 is FQNNGV in the germline V gene. V gave up 3 bases and J gave up 7 bases, with 9 bases separating them. The CDR3 consists of 12 residues. The CDR3 region is CASSFGAGEAFF. Here the CDR3 DNA reads TGTGCCAGCAGCTTCGGTGCGGGTGAAGCTTTCTTT.

This clone was recorded only once. At one of its ends the junction is not consistent with the germline gene, which may arise from a read error. The chain recombines TRBV28 with TRBJ2-2, with 7 bases matching TRBD2. Germline values: CDR1 MDHEN, CDR2 SYDVKM. This CDR3 is 10 amino acids long. CDR3: CASVQRGAVF. In DNA, the CDR3 is TGTGCCAGCGTCCAGCGGGGAGCTGTTTTT.

CDR3 region: CASIGTDFYEQYV. The CDR3 DNA sequence: TGTGCCAGCATCGGGACAGACTTCTACGAGCAGTACGTC. The genes are TRBV28 and TRBJ2-7; TRBD1 matches at 7 bases. V shed 7 bases and J 3 bases; nucleotides not matched to a gene: 6. Germline assignment: CDR1 MDHEN and CDR2 SYDVKM. The CDR3 length is 13 residues.

This clone has just one count. The chain combines TRBV10-3 with TRBJ1-1; TRBD1 aligns across 9 bases. Germline V CDR1 and CDR2: ENHRY, SYGVKD. This CDR3 is 14 amino acids long. The J segment lost 2 bases and the V segment lost 5 bases, leaving 3 bases of the junction unmatched. CDR3 protein: CAISRGQGNTEAFF. CDR3 in DNA: TGTGCCATCAGTAGGGGACAGGGCAACACTGAAGCTTTCTTT.

This clone was seen only once. CDR3 residues: CASSAPDRVWSYGYTF. In DNA form, the CDR3 reads TGTGCCAGCAGTGCGCCCGACAGGGTTTGGTCGTATGGCTACACCTTC. The chain recombines TRBV28 with TRBJ1-2, with 7 bases fitting TRBD1. From germline, CDR1 is MDHEN and CDR2 SYDVKM. Germline trimming cut 5 bases from V and 5 bases from J; bases unmatched to any gene: 14. The length of the CDR3 is 16 residues.

This sequence joins TRBV27 and TRBJ2-3; a weak D match, TRBD2 (5 bases). The ends were cut back, 3 bases at V and 8 bases at J, with 18 bases in the middle. Germline loops: CDR1 MNHEY, CDR2 SMNVEV (reference sequence). The CDR3 contains 15 residues. DNA of the CDR3: TGTGCCAGCAGTTTCGTCCTGGGGAGTGCGGGTACGCAGTATTTT. Its protein product is CASSFVLGSAGTQYF.

The rearrangement joins TRBV4-1 to TRBJ1-5, with TRBD1 identical over 7 bases. The V gene's germline CDR1 is MGHRA and CDR2 YSYEKL. The CDR3 extends over 15 amino acids. V was clipped by 0 bases and J by 7 bases; unmatched bases: 6. The CDR3 nucleotides are TGCGCCAGCAGCCAAGATGGACAGGCCTGGCAGCCCCAGCATTTT. Translated: CASSQDGQAWQPQHF.

This rearrangement joins TRBV2 to TRBJ1-3, with TRBD1 as a possible D gene (6 bases). The length of the CDR3 is 15 residues. Trimming pared 6 bases from V and 4 bases from J, leaving 16 bases between. CDR1 is SNHLY, CDR2 FYNNEI, per germline. CDR3 sequence (DNA): TGTGCCAGCAGCCGTAGGACAGTCTCAGGAAACACCATATATTTT. Its translation: CASSRRTVSGNTIYF.

The rearrangement uses TRBV24-1 and TRBJ2-2; 11 bases agree with TRBD1. V lost 9 bases and J lost 0; bases outside the gene matches: 2. The germline V gene has CDR1 KGHDR and CDR2 SFDVKD. The CDR3 has 15 residues. CDR3 sequence reads: CATRDRGANTGELFF. The CDR3 DNA is TGTGCCACCCGGGACAGGGGGGCGAACACCGGGGAGCTGTTTTTT.

V and J are TRBV28 and TRBJ2-5; 11 bases fit TRBD2. With 5 bases clipped from V and 3 bases from J, the junction kept 5 bases outside the gene matches. This CDR3 spans 15 amino acids. CDR1 and CDR2 from the germline V gene are MDHEN and SYDVKM. Written as DNA, the CDR3 is TGTGCCAGCAGTCTCCCGGGACTAGCGGAAGAGACCCAGTACTTC. This codes for CASSLPGLAEETQYF.

This rearrangement joins TRBV28 to TRBJ1-5, with TRBD1 matching over 10 bases. The CDR3 is made up of 15 amino acids. The V gene's germline CDR1 is MDHEN and CDR2 SYDVKM. The V and J ends lost 3 bases and 7 bases, in that order; junction bases with no gene match: 6. Here the CDR3 reads CASSLEGQGRQPQHF. The CDR3 nucleotides are TGTGCCAGCAGTTTGGAGGGACAGGGGAGACAGCCCCAGCATTTT. Drawing the rest from reference TRBV28 and TRBJ1-5, the complete variable domain is DVKVTQSSRYLVKRTGEKVFLECVQDMDHENMFWYRQDPGLGLRLIYFSYDVKMKEKGDIPEGYSVSREKKERFSLILESASTNQTSMYLCASSLEGQGRQPQHFGDGTRLSIL.

CDR3 in DNA: TGTGCCAGCAGTGAATATGGGCCAGGGCCCTATGGCTACACCTTC. Translated: CASSEYGPGPYGYTF. This chain connects TRBV25-1 to TRBJ1-2; possible D gene TRBD1, 5 bases. Germline V gives CDR1 MGHDK, CDR2 SYGVNS. The length of the CDR3 is 15 residues. The V end was cut by 0 bases, the J end by 4 bases, with 12 bases between.

The chain carries TRBV5-1 and TRBJ2-1; perhaps TRBD1 as D (6 bases). Trimming cost V 0 bases and J 0 bases, with 13 bases left between them. The CDR3 extends over 17 amino acids. The germline V gene encodes CDR1 SGHRS and CDR2 YFSETQ. As DNA, the CDR3 is TGCGCCAGCAGCTTGGCCGGACAGCAACTCTCCTACAATGAGCAGTTCTTC. Encoded protein: CASSLAGQQLSYNEQFF.

The CDR3 loop is CASSQDPTGSGYTF. The CDR3 DNA follows: TGCGCCAGCAGCCAAGATCCGACAGGGTCTGGCTACACCTTC. V gene TRBV4-1 combines with J gene TRBJ1-2; 7 bases fit TRBD1. CDR1 and CDR2 from the germline V gene are MGHRA and YSYEKL. J was trimmed by 7 bases and V by 0 bases; bases with no gene match: 5. This CDR3 spans 14 amino acids.

The chain employs TRBV29-1 and TRBJ1-2, with 7 nucleotides matching TRBD1. The V gene end was trimmed by 6 bases and the J gene end by 6 bases; junction bases not matched to a gene: 13. The CDR3 extends over 14 amino acids. Germline V gene data show CDR1 as SQVTM and CDR2 as ANQGSEA. CDR3 DNA sequence: TGCAGCGTCGTAGAACGACAGGGAAGTCATGGCTACACCTTC. This codes for CSVVERQGSHGYTF.

CDR3 region: CATSDPGVIGNQPQHF. DNA for the CDR3: TGTGCCACCAGTGATCCAGGGGTAATAGGCAATCAGCCCCAGCATTTT. This chain connects TRBV24-1 to TRBJ1-5; D possibly corresponds to TRBD1 (6 bases). V shed 3 bases and J shed 2 bases, with 13 bases lying between them. The CDR3 length is 16 residues. Germline V gives CDR1 KGHDR, CDR2 SFDVKD.

This clone was seen just once. The chain couples TRBV11-2 to TRBJ2-6, with 7 nucleotides matching TRBD1. CDR1 is SGHAT and CDR2 is FQNNGV in the germline V gene. This CDR3 contains 19 residues. The junction had 17 bases not matched to a gene; V was cut back by 5 bases and J by 4 bases. The DNA of the CDR3 is TGTGCCAGCAGCCCCCAAACAGGGGATGTATCATCGGGGGCCAACGTCCTGACTTTC. Amino acid sequence: CASSPQTGDVSSGANVLTF.